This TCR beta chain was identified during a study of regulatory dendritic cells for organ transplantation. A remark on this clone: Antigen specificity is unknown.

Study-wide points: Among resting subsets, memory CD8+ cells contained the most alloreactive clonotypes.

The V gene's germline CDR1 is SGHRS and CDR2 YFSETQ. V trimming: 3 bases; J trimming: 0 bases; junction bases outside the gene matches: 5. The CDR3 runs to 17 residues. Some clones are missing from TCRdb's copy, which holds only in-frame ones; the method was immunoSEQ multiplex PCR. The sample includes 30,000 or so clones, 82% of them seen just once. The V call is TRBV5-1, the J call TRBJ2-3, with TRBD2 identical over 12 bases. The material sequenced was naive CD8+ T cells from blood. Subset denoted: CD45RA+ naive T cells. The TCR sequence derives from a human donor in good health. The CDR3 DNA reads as TGCGCCAGCAGCTCTCCCCTAGCGGGGGGGAGCACAGATACGCAGTATTTT. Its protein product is CASSSPLAGGSTDTQYF.